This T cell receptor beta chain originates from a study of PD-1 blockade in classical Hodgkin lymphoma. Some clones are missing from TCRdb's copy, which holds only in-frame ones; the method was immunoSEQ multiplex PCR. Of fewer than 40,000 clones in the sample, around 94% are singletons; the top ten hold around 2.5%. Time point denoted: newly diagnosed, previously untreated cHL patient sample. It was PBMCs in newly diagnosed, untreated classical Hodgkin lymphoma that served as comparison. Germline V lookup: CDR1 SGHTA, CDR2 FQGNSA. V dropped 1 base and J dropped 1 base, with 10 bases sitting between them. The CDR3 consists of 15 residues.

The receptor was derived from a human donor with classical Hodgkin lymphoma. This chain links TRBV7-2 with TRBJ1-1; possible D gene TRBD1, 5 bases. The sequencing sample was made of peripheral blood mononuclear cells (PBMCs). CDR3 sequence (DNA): TGTGCCAGCAGCTTAGGCGGGGCCCAGAACACTGAAGCTTTCTTT. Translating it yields CASSLGGAQNTEAFF.